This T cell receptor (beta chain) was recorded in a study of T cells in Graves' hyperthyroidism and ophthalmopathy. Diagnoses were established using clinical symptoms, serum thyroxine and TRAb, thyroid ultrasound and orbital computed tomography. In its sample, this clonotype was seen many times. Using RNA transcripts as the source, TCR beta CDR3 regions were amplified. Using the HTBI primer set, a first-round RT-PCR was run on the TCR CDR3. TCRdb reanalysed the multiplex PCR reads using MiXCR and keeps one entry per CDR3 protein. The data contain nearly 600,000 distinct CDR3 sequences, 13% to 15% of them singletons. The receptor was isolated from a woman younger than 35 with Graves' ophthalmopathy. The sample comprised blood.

The CDR3 DNA follows: TGCAGTGCTAGCGGATTCTCCTACAATGAGCAGTTCTTC. Residues: CSASGFSYNEQFF. J is TRBJ2-1 and V is TRBV20-1; D ambiguous. This CDR3 contains 13 residues. Germline lookup yields CDR1 DFQATT and CDR2 SNEGSKA (reference sequence). V gave up 3 bases and J gave up 0 bases, with 6 bases separating them.